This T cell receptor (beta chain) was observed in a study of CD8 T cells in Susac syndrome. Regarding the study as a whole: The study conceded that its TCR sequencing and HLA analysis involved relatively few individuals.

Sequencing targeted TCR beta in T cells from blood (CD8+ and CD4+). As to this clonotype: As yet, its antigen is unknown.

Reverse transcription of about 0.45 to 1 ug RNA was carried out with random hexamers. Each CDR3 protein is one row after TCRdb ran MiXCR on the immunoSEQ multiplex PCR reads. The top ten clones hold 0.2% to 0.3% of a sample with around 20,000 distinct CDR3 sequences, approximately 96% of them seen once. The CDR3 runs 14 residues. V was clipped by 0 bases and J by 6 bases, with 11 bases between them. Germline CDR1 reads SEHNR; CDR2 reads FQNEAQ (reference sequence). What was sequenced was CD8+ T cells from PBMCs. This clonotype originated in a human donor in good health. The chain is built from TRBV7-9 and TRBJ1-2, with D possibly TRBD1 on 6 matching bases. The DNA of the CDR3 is TGTGCCAGCAGCTTAGCTGGGGGGCCGCATGGCTACACCTTC. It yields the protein CASSLAGGPHGYTF.